This TCR beta chain came from a study of T cell repertoires in cytomegalovirus infection. About the research overall: Recently identified HLA-C-restricted CMV epitopes and well-studied HLA-B-restricted CMV epitopes were used by the study. Public TCR beta signatures were indicative of both CMV infection and a matching HLA type. Study observations and caveats: Summed public TCR beta family frequency identified CMV carriers bearing the relevant HLA. HLA-C-restricted TCR beta clonotypes specific for CMV led the ex vivo response.

This clonotype was counted between two and nine times. The antigen is not known. Germline CDR1 MNHEY, CDR2 SMNVEV (reference sequence). V gave up 2 bases and J gave up 0 bases, with 7 bases separating them. The CDR3 extends over 15 amino acids. TCRdb reprocessed the reads with MiXCR, giving one entry per CDR3 protein. This sample has 150,000 or so distinct CDR3 sequences; about 20% occur once, and the top ten carry 20% to 30%. This TCR came from a human donor in good health (CMV status not recorded). Some clones in this sample may be carry-over from other donors' samples. The sequencing here drew on CD8+ T cells from cultured PBMCs, taken from culture after CMV antigen stimulation. The chain uses TRBV27 and TRBJ1-4; D gene unclear. CDR3 DNA sequence: TGTGCCAGCAGTTTAAACGGCGCAACTAATGAAAAACTGTTTTTT. Translating it yields CASSLNGATNEKLFF.